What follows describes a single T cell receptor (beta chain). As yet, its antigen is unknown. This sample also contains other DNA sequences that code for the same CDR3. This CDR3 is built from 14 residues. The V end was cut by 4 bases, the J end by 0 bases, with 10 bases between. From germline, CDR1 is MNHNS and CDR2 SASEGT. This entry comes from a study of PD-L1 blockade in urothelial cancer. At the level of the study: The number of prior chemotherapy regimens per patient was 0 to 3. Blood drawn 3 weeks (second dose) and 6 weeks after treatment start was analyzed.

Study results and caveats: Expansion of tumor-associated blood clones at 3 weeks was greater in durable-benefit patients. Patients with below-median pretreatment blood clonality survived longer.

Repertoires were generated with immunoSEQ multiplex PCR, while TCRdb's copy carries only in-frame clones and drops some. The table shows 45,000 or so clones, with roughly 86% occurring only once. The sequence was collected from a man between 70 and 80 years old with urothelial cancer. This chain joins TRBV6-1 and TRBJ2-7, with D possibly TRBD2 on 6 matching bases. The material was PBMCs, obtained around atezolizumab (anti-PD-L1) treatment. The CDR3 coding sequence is TGTGCCAGCAGTGGCCGGGGGAGCTCCTACGAGCAGTACTTC. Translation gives CASSGRGSSYEQYF.